These 7 T cell receptor beta chains came from one sample sequenced in a study of T cell responses to AZD1222 COVID-19 vaccine. Data came from immunoSEQ multiplex PCR; TCRdb stores just in-frame clones and leaves some out. This table holds around 150,000 clones, just over 90% found once. Sequences were derived from peripheral blood, sampled 28 days after the second AZD1222 dose. The receptors originated from an adult who received the AZD1222 COVID-19 vaccine.

The chain couples TRBV6-5 to TRBJ1-4, with D perhaps TRBD1 (5 bases). Germline CDR1 and CDR2: MNHEY and SVGAGI. This CDR3 contains 14 residues. V was cut by 0 bases and J by 8 bases, with 10 bases left in between. The CDR3 DNA sequence: TGTGCCAGCAGTTACTCGATTGGGGACGAAAAACTGTTTTTT. This gives the protein CASSYSIGDEKLFF.

The gene calls are TRBV18 and TRBJ2-5; TRBD1 might be the D (5 bases). The CDR3 runs 18 residues. Trimming removed 3 bases at V and 5 bases at J, with 25 bases between. Germline assignment: CDR1 KGHSH and CDR2 LQKENI. The CDR3 region has the DNA TGTGCCAGCTCACCCCCCTCCAGTGGGGCAACAGGTCGGGAGACCCAGTACTTC. This codes for CASSPPSSGATGRETQYF.

The CDR3 sequence is CASSLGGTGPYEQYF. CDR3 nucleotide sequence: TGTGCCAGCAGCTTAGGAGGGACAGGCCCCTACGAGCAGTACTTC. V is TRBV11-2 and J is TRBJ2-7, with 8 bases that match TRBD1. V was clipped by 1 base and J by 2 bases; unmatched bases: 4. There are 15 residues in the CDR3. Germline-derived CDR1 and CDR2 are SGHAT and FQNNGV.

The chain employs TRBV4-2 and TRBJ2-1; D remains unclear. The CDR3 is made up of 12 amino acids. Germline V gene sequence: CDR1 LGHNA, CDR2 YNFKEQ. The V end was cut by 3 bases, the J end by 9 bases, with 9 bases between. CDR3 amino acids: CASSQDRGEQFF. DNA of the CDR3: TGTGCCAGCAGCCAGGACCGAGGTGAGCAGTTCTTC.

The rearrangement joins TRBV15 to TRBJ1-1, with 7 bases identical to TRBD1. Germline CDR1 is LNHNV and CDR2 is YYDKDF (reference sequence). The length of the CDR3 is 14 residues. The ends lost 5 bases at V and 5 bases at J; junction bases unmatched: 8. This chain's CDR3 is CATSERQGSTEAFF. CDR3 DNA sequence: TGTGCCACCAGCGAGCGACAGGGATCGACTGAAGCTTTCTTT.

CDR3 amino acids: CASSQGNRGVYGYTF. The CDR3 bases are TGTGCCAGCAGCCAAGGAAATCGGGGGGTCTATGGCTACACCTTC. The rearrangement uses TRBV4-2 and TRBJ1-2; possibly TRBD1 for D (5 bases). V lost 1 base and J lost 4, with 13 bases in between. Germline V gene sequence: CDR1 LGHNA, CDR2 YNFKEQ. This CDR3 is 15 amino acids long.

The J gene is TRBJ2-3, the V gene TRBV7-3, with TRBD2 matching 7 bases. The CDR3 consists of 14 residues. Germline V gives CDR1 SGHTA, CDR2 FQGTGA. V shed 2 bases and J 6 bases; nucleotides not matched to a gene: 5. This CDR3 is CASSLRGESDTQYF. The CDR3 DNA reads TGTGCCAGCAGCTTACGGGGGGAGTCCGATACGCAGTATTTT. The whole variable domain, remainder taken from reference TRBV7-3 and TRBJ2-3, is GAGVSQTPSNKVTEKGKYVELRCDPISGHTALYWYRQSLGQGPEFLIYFQGTGAADDSGLPNDRFFAVRPEGSVSTLKIQRTERGDSAVYLCASSLRGESDTQYFGPGTRLTVL.